This record looks at one T cell receptor beta chain sequence and its context. Antigen: not known. Per the germline V gene, CDR1 is MNHEY and CDR2 is SVGAGI. Losses at the gene ends were 5 bases for V and 4 bases for J; bases not matched to a gene: 7. The CDR3 extends over 14 amino acids. The data originate from a study of cytomegalovirus exposure and HLA in healthy donors. Findings and caveats of the study: In presence/absence analyses, roughly uniform sequencing depth across donors was assumed. Certain indistinguishable V segments, among them TRBV6-2 and TRBV6-3, were excluded. Common viral pathogens seemed, in a later analysis, to connect with several of the most significant clusters. A reported reduction in N-insertions relative to the roughly 710-donor mean was seen in an Asian-associated ancestry cluster in a later analysis.

PCR used 60 Vbeta primers and 13 Jbeta primers. Clones were read by immunoSEQ multiplex PCR, and TCRdb kept only the in-frame ones, dropping some. The table lists roughly 150,000 clones, approximately 84% of them singletons. Sequencing was done on a sample of PBMCs. This receptor was obtained from a young woman in good health and CMV-seronegative. The V and J genes are TRBV6-5 and TRBJ1-1; TRBD1 matches 7 bases. CDR3 nucleotide sequence: TGTGCCAGCAGTCACCGACAGGGCGGCACTGAAGCTTTCTTT. Its translation: CASSHRQGGTEAFF.